A selection of T cell receptor beta chains follows, all from one sample in a study of CD8 T cells in ankylosing spondylitis. TCRdb re-called the 5' RACE reads with MiXCR, one entry per CDR3 protein. The table includes under 550,000 distinct CDR3 sequences, 25% to 30% detected once. The sequencing input was blood, either unsorted or a sorted T cell fraction (not recorded which). Receptors originate from a male donor with ankylosing spondylitis. The CDR3 runs from the conserved cysteine through the conserved F or W. D genes are given only for firm matches. Not every row has a clone size; where given, it reads once, few, many or a size class.

V,D,size,J,DNA,CDR3
TRBV12-3/TRBV12-4,NA,many,TRBJ1-1,TGTGCCAGCAGTTCCCCGGAACCCAACACTGAAGCTTTCTTT,CASSSPEPNTEAFF
TRBV25-1,NA,NA,TRBJ2-7,TGTGCCAGCAGTGATTCCGGACAAGGCCCCTCCTACGAGCAGTACTTC,CASSDSGQGPSYEQYF
TRBV19,TRBD2,NA,TRBJ2-1,TGTGCCAGTAAGCAAATGGGACTAGCGGGAGAAAATGAGCAGTTCTTC,CASKQMGLAGENEQFF
TRBV20-1,TRBD1,NA,TRBJ1-6,TGCAGTGCTAGAGGAACGGGACAGCCCTTTGTTTCACCCCTCCACTTT,CSARGTGQPFVSPLHF
TRBV20-1,NA,NA,TRBJ1-5,TGCAGTGCTAGAGCGAGTAGCAATCAGCCCCAGCATTTT,CSARASSNQPQHF
TRBV7-9,NA,NA,TRBJ2-1,TGTGCCAGCAGCTTAGCGCAGGTGAATGAGCAGTTCTTC,CASSLAQVNEQFF
TRBV6-5,TRBD1,few,TRBJ2-1,TGTGCCAGCAGTTACTCCTACAGGGGACCGGGCGATGAGCAGTTCTTC,CASSYSYRGPGDEQFF
TRBV12-3/TRBV12-4,NA,few,TRBJ1-6,TGTGCCAGCAGTTTAGCAGAAACAAATTCACCCCTCCACTTT,CASSLAETNSPLHF
TRBV2,TRBD2,NA,TRBJ2-5,TGTGCCAGCAGTGGGTTACTAGCGGAAGGGACCCAGTACTTC,CASSGLLAEGTQYF
TRBV7-9,NA,NA,TRBJ2-7,TGTGCCAGCAGCTTGGGGCAGCCACCATACGAGCAGTACTTC,CASSLGQPPYEQYF